Listed below are T cell receptor beta chains from one sample, sequenced in a study of blood T cell repertoires in COVID-19. Profiled with immunoSEQ multiplex PCR; TCRdb holds only in-frame clones, not every one. The profile shows roughly 400,000 clones, more than 70% of them singletons. The specimen sequenced was PBMCs or T cells enriched from blood (not recorded which). These receptors were obtained from a woman aged 18-35 years who had been exposed to COVID-19. Each CDR3 is given with its conserved first and last residue. The D gene is left open where the match is weak. Only some rows state a clone size, as once, few, many or a class for expanded clones.

J,V,D,size,DNA,CDR3
TRBJ2-1,TRBV7-3,TRBD2,NA,TGTGCCAGCAGCCCCCTACTAGCGGGGGGGCCGGGTGAGCAGTTCTTC,CASSPLLAGGPGEQFF
TRBJ2-1,TRBV6-6,TRBD2,NA,TGTGCCAGCAGTCTCGGACTAGCGGGGCACCTGAACAATGAGCAGTTCTTC,CASSLGLAGHLNNEQFF
TRBJ2-1,TRBV29-1,NA,NA,TGCAGCGGGTCTGGCGGGTTCTCCTACAATGAGCAGTTCTTC,CSGSGGFSYNEQFF
TRBJ1-1,TRBV14,NA,NA,TGTGCCAGCAGCCAGGGGCTGAGCACTGAAGCTTTCTTT,CASSQGLSTEAFF
TRBJ1-3,TRBV28,NA,NA,TGTGCCAGCATCCTCGCGGGCTCTGGAAACACCATATATTTT,CASILAGSGNTIYF
TRBJ1-1,TRBV4-1,NA,NA,TGCGCCAGCAGCCAAGAGGGCGGGGGCCGGAACACTGAAGCTTTCTTT,CASSQEGGGRNTEAFF
TRBJ1-2,TRBV7-2,NA,NA,TGTGCCAGCAGCCCCCTACGGAGCACCAACTATGGCTACACCTTC,CASSPLRSTNYGYTF
TRBJ2-1,TRBV7-8,TRBD2,few,TGTGCCAGCAGCTTAGCTCACGGCGGGAGGGGCAATGAGCAGTTCTTC,CASSLAHGGRGNEQFF
TRBJ1-5,TRBV18,TRBD1,NA,TGTGCCAGCTCACCGGGACAGACTGCGCAGCCCCAGCATTTT,CASSPGQTAQPQHF
TRBJ1-1,TRBV12-3/TRBV12-4,NA,NA,TGTGCCAGCAGTTTAGGGGGGGACACTGAAGCTTTCTTT,CASSLGGDTEAFF
TRBJ2-2,TRBV18,NA,NA,TGTGCCAGCTCCCGATACCAGGCGGGGTTCACCGGGGAGCTGTTTTTT,CASSRYQAGFTGELFF
TRBJ2-2,TRBV4-2,NA,NA,TGTGCCAGCAGCGGGGTGGGGGCTTCGAACACCGGGGAGCTGTTTTTT,CASSGVGASNTGELFF
TRBJ1-3,TRBV13,NA,NA,TGTGCCAGCAGCAAGGGGGACACCATATATTTT,CASSKGDTIYF
TRBJ2-1,TRBV7-9,NA,NA,TGTGCCAGCAGCTTATCGGGGGTAACAATGCATGAGCAGTTCTTC,CASSLSGVTMHEQFF
TRBJ1-3,TRBV28,NA,NA,TGTGCCAGCAGCAGGATCTCTGGAAACACCATATATTTT,CASSRISGNTIYF
TRBJ1-2,TRBV28,TRBD1,NA,TGTGCCAGCAGTTCCTCGGACAGGCTCTCGGGCTACACCTTC,CASSSSDRLSGYTF
TRBJ2-7,TRBV4-3,TRBD1,NA,TGCGCCAGCAGCCGAGAGGGACAGGGAGACGAGCAGTACTTC,CASSREGQGDEQYF
TRBJ2-3,TRBV3-1/TRBV3-2,NA,NA,TGTGCCAGCAGCCAAGTTCTAACAGATACGCAGTATTTT,CASSQVLTDTQYF
TRBJ2-1,TRBV29-1,NA,NA,TGCAGCGTTCTACAGGGTTTTTATGAGCAGTTCTTC,CSVLQGFYEQFF
TRBJ2-7,TRBV18,TRBD2,NA,TGTGCCAGCTCACCAGGGACTAGCAGCTACGAGCAGTACTTC,CASSPGTSSYEQYF
TRBJ1-3,TRBV27,NA,NA,TGTGCCAGCAGTTACAGATATCCTGGCTCTGGAAACACCATATATTTT,CASSYRYPGSGNTIYF
TRBJ2-7,TRBV11-2,NA,NA,TGTGCCAGCAGCCAAATACCTACAGGGACCGAGCAGTACTTC,CASSQIPTGTEQYF
TRBJ1-1,TRBV28,TRBD1,NA,TGTGCCAGCAGTTTATGGCGACAGGGGAGAGACACTGAAGCTTTCTTT,CASSLWRQGRDTEAFF
TRBJ1-1,TRBV4-3,NA,NA,TGCGCCAGCCATGGTGGAGGCAACACTGAAGCTTTCTTT,CASHGGGNTEAFF
TRBJ2-5,TRBV30,NA,few,TGTGCCTGGAGTGTACGGGGGGAGACCCAGTACTTC,CAWSVRGETQYF
TRBJ1-3,TRBV19,TRBD1,once,TGTGCCAGTAGTAGGCCGGCGGGACAGCTACACTCTGGAAACACCATATATTTT,CASSRPAGQLHSGNTIYF
TRBJ2-5,TRBV7-2,NA,NA,TGTGCCAGCAGCTTAGTTGGGACTGGAGGGCAAGAGACCCAGTACTTC,CASSLVGTGGQETQYF
TRBJ1-1,TRBV10-3,TRBD1,few,TGTGCCACCCAGGGACAGTTGAACACTGAAGCTTTCTTT,CATQGQLNTEAFF
TRBJ2-7,TRBV5-6,NA,NA,TGTGCCAGCAGCTCGGGAAGTTCCTACGAGCAGTACTTC,CASSSGSSYEQYF
TRBJ2-1,TRBV19,TRBD2,once,TGTGCCAGTAGTCTAGGCCCGGGAGGCCGCTCCTACAATGAGCAGTTCTTC,CASSLGPGGRSYNEQFF
TRBJ1-3,TRBV2,TRBD1,NA,TGTGCCAGCACCCAGGACAGGTCTGGAAACACCATATATTTT,CASTQDRSGNTIYF
TRBJ2-2,TRBV9,TRBD2,once,TGTGCCAGCAGCGCGACTAGCGGGAAGGTCCTTAACACCGGGGAGCTGTTTTTT,CASSATSGKVLNTGELFF
TRBJ2-7,TRBV3-1/TRBV3-2,TRBD2,few,TGTGCCAGCAGCCAAGGGCCGGGGGGCGAGCAGTACTTC,CASSQGPGGEQYF
TRBJ2-4,TRBV28,TRBD2,once,TGTGCCAGCAGTTCTCCCGTTAGCGGGAGCAGGGGAAACATTCAGTACTTC,CASSSPVSGSRGNIQYF
TRBJ2-1,TRBV10-1,TRBD2,NA,TGCGCCAGCAGTGGTTCGGCTAGCGGGAGGGAGTACAATGAGCAGTTCTTC,CASSGSASGREYNEQFF
TRBJ2-5,TRBV29-1,NA,NA,TGCAGCGTTGAATTGGGGCGGGGATTTATAGAGACCCAGTACTTC,CSVELGRGFIETQYF
TRBJ1-5,TRBV28,TRBD1,NA,TGTGCCAGCAGTTTATTCCCGGGACAGGTTTCCCTGTATAGCAATCAGCCCCAGCATTTT,CASSLFPGQVSLYSNQPQHF
TRBJ1-3,TRBV6-1,NA,once,TGTGCCAGCAGTGAACGAGGGTCTGGAAACACCATATATTTT,CASSERGSGNTIYF
TRBJ2-7,TRBV7-2,TRBD2,NA,TGTGCCAGCCTTCTTGGTAGCGGGGGGTCTAGTCCCTACGAGCAGTACTTC,CASLLGSGGSSPYEQYF
TRBJ2-7,TRBV2,NA,NA,TGTGCCAGCTTAAGACAGGACACCTACGAGCAGTACTTC,CASLRQDTYEQYF